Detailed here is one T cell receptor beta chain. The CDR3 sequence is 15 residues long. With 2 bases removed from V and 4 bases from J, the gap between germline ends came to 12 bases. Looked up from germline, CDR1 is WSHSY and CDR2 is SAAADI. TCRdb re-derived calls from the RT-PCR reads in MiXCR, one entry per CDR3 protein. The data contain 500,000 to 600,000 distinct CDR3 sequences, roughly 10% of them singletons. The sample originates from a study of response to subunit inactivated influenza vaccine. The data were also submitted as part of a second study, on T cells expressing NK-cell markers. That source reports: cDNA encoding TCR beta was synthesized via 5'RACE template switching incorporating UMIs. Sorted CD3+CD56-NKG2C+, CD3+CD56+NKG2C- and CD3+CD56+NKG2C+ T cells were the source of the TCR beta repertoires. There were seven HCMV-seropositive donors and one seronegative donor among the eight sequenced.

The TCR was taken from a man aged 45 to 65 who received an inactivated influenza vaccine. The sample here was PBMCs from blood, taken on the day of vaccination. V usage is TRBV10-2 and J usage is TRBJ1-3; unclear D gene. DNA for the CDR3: TGCGCCAGCAGTGAGGGGAGAGCTCTGGGAAACACCATATATTTT. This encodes CASSEGRALGNTIYF.